These 8 T cell receptor beta chains were sequenced from one sample in a study of blood T cell repertoires in COVID-19. The repertoire was sequenced with immunoSEQ multiplex PCR; TCRdb's copy has only in-frame clones and lacks some. The sample yields 46,000 or so clones, approximately 87% seen once. The sequenced sample was peripheral blood. These receptor sequences come from a human donor in a cohort sampled during active COVID-19.

The rearrangement joins TRBV6-5 to TRBJ1-1; D ambiguous. This CDR3 comprises 16 residues. The ends were cut back, 0 bases at V and 0 bases at J, with 11 bases in the middle. Germline loops: CDR1 MNHEY, CDR2 SVGAGI. CDR3 amino acids: CASSYSNWEMNTEAFF. The CDR3 DNA reads as TGTGCCAGCAGTTACTCGAACTGGGAGATGAACACTGAAGCTTTCTTT.

The chain joins TRBV18 to TRBJ2-7; D gene unclear. Germline V CDR1 and CDR2: KGHSH, LQKENI. This CDR3 is built from 13 residues. V lost 3 bases to trimming and J lost 5 bases, with 11 bases between them. The CDR3 DNA reads as TGTGCCAGCTCACCTTTTGTAGCTCACGAGCAGTACTTC. Translating it yields CASSPFVAHEQYF.

This sequence joins TRBV30 and TRBJ1-2, with no clear D. This CDR3 comprises 12 residues. V was shortened by 4 bases and J by 2 bases, with 8 bases between the two germline ends. Looked up from germline, CDR1 is GTSNPN and CDR2 is SVGIG (reference sequence). In DNA form, the CDR3 reads TGTGCCTGGACCCCTCGGAACTATGGCTACACCTTC. Translation gives CAWTPRNYGYTF.

This chain connects TRBV6-1 to TRBJ1-5, with unresolved D. The CDR3 totals 16 residues. Trimming took off 2 bases at V and 3 bases at J, with 14 bases between the two ends. Germline loops: CDR1 MNHNS, CDR2 SASEGT. The CDR3 here is CASSETWRFYNQPQHF. The CDR3 DNA reads TGTGCCAGCAGTGAAACGTGGCGGTTTTACAATCAGCCCCAGCATTTT.

The chain employs TRBV7-2 and TRBJ2-7; TRBD2 agrees at 11 bases. From germline, CDR1 is SGHTA and CDR2 FQGNSA. The V gene end was trimmed by 1 base and the J gene end by 1 base; junction bases not matched to a gene: 3. This CDR3 region has 16 residues. CDR3 amino acids: CASSLVAGGRSYEQYF. The DNA for the CDR3 is TGTGCCAGCAGCTTAGTAGCGGGGGGGAGATCCTACGAGCAGTACTTC.

The V gene is TRBV18, the J gene TRBJ2-7; TRBD1 is a possible D gene (5 bases). The germline CDR1 and CDR2 sequences are KGHSH and LQKENI. The V end lost 3 bases, the J end lost 2 bases, and 20 bases lay between the germline ends. The CDR3 is 17 amino acids. The CDR3 protein is CASSPKPPDILAYEQYF. The CDR3, as DNA: TGTGCCAGCTCACCCAAACCCCCGGACATCCTAGCCTACGAGCAGTACTTC.

V is TRBV7-9 and J is TRBJ1-4, with D unresolved. Germline values: CDR1 SEHNR, CDR2 FQNEAQ (reference sequence). This CDR3 region has 13 residues. V was pared by 5 bases and J by 7 bases, with 11 bases between. The CDR3 sequence: CASSEAGSEKLFF. CDR3 DNA sequence: TGTGCCAGCAGCGAGGCGGGCAGTGAAAAACTGTTTTTT.

V gene TRBV5-6 combines with J gene TRBJ1-2; the match to TRBD1 covers 7 bases. The CDR3 extends over 14 amino acids. J was trimmed by 2 bases and V by 5 bases; bases with no gene match: 6. Per germline, CDR1 SGHDT and CDR2 YYEEEE. CDR3 in DNA: TGTGCCAGCAGGCCAGGAGGGGGCAACTATGGCTACACCTTC. As protein: CASRPGGGNYGYTF.